These 17 T cell receptor beta chains were sequenced from one sample in a study of T cell responses to AZD1222 COVID-19 vaccine. Data came from immunoSEQ multiplex PCR; TCRdb stores just in-frame clones and leaves some out. This sample has about 120,000 clones, with 85% to 95% found just once. The sequencing used peripheral blood, collected on day 0 of AZD1222 vaccination. The receptor set was obtained from an adult in good health.

The gene calls are TRBV5-1 and TRBJ1-2, with TRBD1 identical over 8 bases. CDR3 length: 19 residues. V lost 3 bases to trimming and J lost 2 bases; unmatched junction nucleotides: 18. Germline assignment: CDR1 SGHRS and CDR2 YFSETQ. The CDR3 is CASSSSAPGQGRYNYGYTF. Written as DNA, the CDR3 is TGCGCCAGCAGCTCCTCCGCTCCCGGACAGGGACGTTACAACTATGGCTACACCTTC.

The chain couples TRBV7-2 to TRBJ2-7; TRBD1 agrees at 8 bases. This CDR3 comprises 17 residues. The junction had 16 bases not matched to a gene; V was cut back by 5 bases and J by 4 bases. Germline values: CDR1 SGHTA, CDR2 FQGNSA. The CDR3 nucleotides are TGTGCCAGCAGCAGGACGGCCCGGACAGGGTCTTTTTACGAGCAGTACTTC. Protein sequence: CASSRTARTGSFYEQYF.

The chain has TRBV5-4 and TRBJ2-1; perhaps TRBD2 as D (6 bases). V was pared by 9 bases and J by 4 bases, with 11 bases between. Germline V lookup: CDR1 SGHNT, CDR2 YYREEE (reference sequence). The CDR3 runs to 12 residues. The CDR3 spells CATRREYNEQFF. The CDR3 DNA reads as TGTGCCACGCGTCGGGAGTACAATGAGCAGTTCTTC.

This chain uses TRBV3-1 (or the pseudogene TRBV3-2) with TRBJ2-3, with D tentatively TRBD1 (5 bases). V lost 7 bases, J lost 5 bases, and 13 bases lay in between. Germline assignment: CDR1 LGHDT and CDR2 YNNKEL (reference sequence). This CDR3 is built from 13 residues. The CDR3 is CASTRQLGDTQYF. For the CDR3, the DNA is TGTGCCAGCACTCGACAGTTGGGAGATACGCAGTATTTT.

This clone has a handful of counts. The rearrangement links TRBV10-3 to TRBJ1-5; D might be TRBD1 (6 bases). Germline assignment: CDR1 ENHRY and CDR2 SYGVKD. Trimming removed 8 bases from V and 5 bases from J, with 10 bases in between. The CDR3 extends over 12 amino acids. The CDR3 region has the DNA TGTGCCATCCAGAAGGGGGATCAGCCCCAGCATTTT. It encodes CAIQKGDQPQHF.

A single count supports this clone. The chain joins TRBV27 to TRBJ2-3; 14 bases map to TRBD2. Germline loops: CDR1 MNHEY, CDR2 SMNVEV (reference sequence). V shed 6 bases and J 4 bases; nucleotides not matched to a gene: 6. The CDR3 has 16 amino acids. The CDR3: CASRGTSGSTPDTQYF. Written as DNA, the CDR3 is TGTGCCAGCAGAGGGACTAGCGGGAGCACGCCAGATACGCAGTATTTT.

The genes are TRBV28 and TRBJ1-1; D may be TRBD1 (6 bases). The ends were cut back, 7 bases at V and 8 bases at J, with 17 bases in the middle. The CDR3 is 13 amino acids. Germline V lookup: CDR1 MDHEN, CDR2 SYDVKM. CDR3 coding DNA: TGTGCCAGCATCGGACAGTGGGATGGGGAAGCTTTCTTT. It translates to CASIGQWDGEAFF.

V usage is TRBV24-1 and J usage is TRBJ2-1, with TRBD2 identical over 10 bases. The CDR3 has 16 amino acids. The germline V gene encodes CDR1 KGHDR and CDR2 SFDVKD. V was clipped by 6 bases and J by 7 bases; unmatched bases: 11. The CDR3 is CATSTPLAGVQNEQFF. In DNA, the CDR3 is TGTGCCACCAGTACTCCTCTAGCGGGAGTTCAAAATGAGCAGTTCTTC.

This chain connects TRBV6-1 to TRBJ2-7, with TRBD1 as a possible D gene (6 bases). CDR1 MNHNS and CDR2 SASEGT come from the germline V gene. Trimming removed 6 bases from V and 7 bases from J, with 10 bases in between. The CDR3 loop spans 11 amino acids. CDR3 sequence reads: CASSPRGEQYF. In nucleotides, the CDR3 is TGTGCCAGCAGCCCCAGGGGAGAGCAGTACTTC.

The chain employs TRBV21-1 and TRBJ1-5. TRBV21-1 is an annotated pseudogene. The CDR3 is made up of 14 amino acids. CDR3 region: CASSFDSRREPQHF. CDR3 DNA: TGTGCCAGCAGCTTTGACAGCAGGAGGGAGCCCCAGCATTTT.

The genes are TRBV5-4 and TRBJ1-6; D gene uncertain. CDR3 length: 12 residues. Trimming left V 0 bases short and J 10 bases short, with 5 bases between. The germline V gene has CDR1 SGHNT and CDR2 YYREEE (reference sequence). For the CDR3, the DNA is TGTGCCAGCAGCTTGGATCACTCACCCCTCCACTTT. Translated: CASSLDHSPLHF.

The rearrangement links TRBV5-1 to TRBJ1-5; tentative D call: TRBD1 (5 bases). The CDR3 length is 16 residues. Germline CDR1 and CDR2: SGHRS and YFSETQ. Trimming shortened V by 0 bases and J by 4 bases, and 14 bases separated the two germline ends. The CDR3 is CASSLEGGGRNQPQHF. In DNA form, the CDR3 reads TGCGCCAGCAGCTTGGAGGGTGGGGGGAGGAATCAGCCCCAGCATTTT.

The gene calls are TRBV7-9 and TRBJ2-2, with D perhaps TRBD1 (6 bases). Germline assignment: CDR1 SEHNR and CDR2 FQNEAQ (reference sequence). V gave up 5 bases and J gave up 0 bases, with 22 bases separating them. This CDR3 spans 19 amino acids. CDR3 loop: CASSPNTPGQHPNTGELFF. In nucleotides, the CDR3 is TGTGCCAGCAGCCCGAACACCCCCGGACAGCATCCGAACACCGGGGAGCTGTTTTTT.

The gene calls are TRBV29-1 and TRBJ2-7; TRBD2 agrees at 9 bases. The V gene end was trimmed by 7 bases and the J gene end by 7 bases; junction bases not matched to a gene: 8. The germline V gene encodes CDR1 SQVTM and CDR2 ANQGSEA. CDR3 size: 12 residues. The CDR3 loop is CSALAGAGEQYF. The DNA for the CDR3 is TGCAGCGCATTAGCGGGAGCAGGAGAGCAGTACTTC.

The rearrangement links TRBV9 to TRBJ2-2; unclear D gene. V lost 4 bases, J lost 8 bases, and 6 bases lay in between. The CDR3 runs to 11 residues. Germline V gene data show CDR1 as SGDLS and CDR2 as YYNGEE. The CDR3 nucleotides are TGTGCCAGCAGCAAGGCAGGGGAGCTGTTTTTT. This sequence encodes CASSKAGELFF.

The chain carries TRBV5-1 and TRBJ2-3; 11 bases match TRBD2. After removal of 4 bases from V and 6 bases from J, the junction contained 7 bases not matched to a gene. Germline assignment: CDR1 SGHRS and CDR2 YFSETQ. This CDR3 is built from 15 residues. DNA for the CDR3: TGCGCCAGCAGCGAACTAGCGGGAGTTATGGATACGCAGTATTTT. Protein: CASSELAGVMDTQYF.

V and J are TRBV27 and TRBJ1-6; D gene uncertain. Germline CDR1 reads MNHEY; CDR2 reads SMNVEV (reference sequence). The V end lost 5 bases, the J end lost 7 bases, and 9 bases lay between the germline ends. The CDR3 runs 13 residues. CDR3 region: CASSPSTNSPLHF. The DNA for the CDR3 is TGTGCCAGCAGTCCCTCAACAAATTCACCCCTCCACTTT.